This T cell receptor beta chain was identified during a study of Graves' ophthalmopathy and Graves' hyperthyroidism. Study background: The study drew peripheral blood at initial diagnosis, before any treatment.

Remarks on this clonotype: The antigen remains undetermined.

Study-level results: The model achieved 70.59% sensitivity and around 72% specificity for ophthalmopathy progression. Blood repertoires reportedly contained most expanded thyroid clonotypes above 0.001 frequency.

The J segment lost 5 bases and the V segment lost 2 bases, leaving 6 bases of the junction unmatched. The CDR3 has 14 residues. CDR1 is SGHRS and CDR2 is YFSETQ in the germline V gene. Establishment of the diagnosis relied upon clinical symptoms, serum thyroxine, TRAb, thyroid ultrasound and orbital computed tomography. Amplification of the TCR beta CDR3 regions used RNA transcripts (as template). HTBI primers primed a first-round RT-PCR, and a second-round multiplex PCR followed. One entry per CDR3 protein, called by TCRdb with MiXCR from the multiplex PCR reads. The sample lists 350,000 or so distinct CDR3 sequences, around a sixth occurring once.

Sequencing was carried out using peripheral blood. This rearrangement joins TRBV5-1 to TRBJ1-1; 7 bases align to TRBD1. This clonotype originated in an adult man with Graves' ophthalmopathy. The CDR3 region has the DNA TGCGCCAGCAGCTTCGGGACAGAGCCTACTGAAGCTTTCTTT. The encoded protein is CASSFGTEPTEAFF.